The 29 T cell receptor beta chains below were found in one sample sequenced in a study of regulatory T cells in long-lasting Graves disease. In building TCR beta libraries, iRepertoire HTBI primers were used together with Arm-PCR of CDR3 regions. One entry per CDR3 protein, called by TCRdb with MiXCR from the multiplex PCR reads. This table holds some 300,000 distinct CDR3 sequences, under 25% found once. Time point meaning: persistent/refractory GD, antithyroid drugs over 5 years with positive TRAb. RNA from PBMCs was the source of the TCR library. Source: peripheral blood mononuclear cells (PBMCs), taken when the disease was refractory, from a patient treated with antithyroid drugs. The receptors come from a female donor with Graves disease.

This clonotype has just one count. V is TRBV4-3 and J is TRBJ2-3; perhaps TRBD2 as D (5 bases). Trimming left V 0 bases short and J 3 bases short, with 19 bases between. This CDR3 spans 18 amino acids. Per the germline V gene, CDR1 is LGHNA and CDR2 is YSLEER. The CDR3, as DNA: TGCGCCAGCAGCCAAGAAGGGAGCTCGACGAGTCATACAGATACGCAGTATTTT. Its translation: CASSQEGSSTSHTDTQYF.

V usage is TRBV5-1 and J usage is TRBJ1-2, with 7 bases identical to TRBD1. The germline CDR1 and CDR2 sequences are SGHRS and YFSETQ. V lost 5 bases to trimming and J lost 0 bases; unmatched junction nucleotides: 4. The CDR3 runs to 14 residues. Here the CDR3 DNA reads TGCGCCAGCAGGCCCGGGACAGCTAACTATGGCTACACCTTC. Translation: CASRPGTANYGYTF.

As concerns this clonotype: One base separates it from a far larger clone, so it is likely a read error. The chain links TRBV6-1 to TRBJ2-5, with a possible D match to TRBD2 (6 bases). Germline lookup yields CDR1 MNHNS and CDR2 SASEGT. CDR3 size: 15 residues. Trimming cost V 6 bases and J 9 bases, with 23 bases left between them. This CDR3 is CASSFRPGEQEAQYF. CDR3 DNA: TGTGCCAGCAGCTTTCGACCGGGGGAACAGGAGGCCCAGTACTTC.

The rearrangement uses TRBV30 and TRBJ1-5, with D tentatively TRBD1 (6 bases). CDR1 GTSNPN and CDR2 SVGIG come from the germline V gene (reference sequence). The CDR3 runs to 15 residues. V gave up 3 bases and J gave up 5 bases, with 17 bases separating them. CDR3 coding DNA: TGTGCCTGGAGGGGGTCGTCAGGGGCCGATCAGCCCCAGCATTTT. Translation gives CAWRGSSGADQPQHF.

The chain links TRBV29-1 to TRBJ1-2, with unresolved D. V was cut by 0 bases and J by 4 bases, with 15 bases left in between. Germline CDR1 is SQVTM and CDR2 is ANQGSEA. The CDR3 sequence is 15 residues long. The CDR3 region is CSVEEPPSGSYGYTF. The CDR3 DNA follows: TGCAGCGTTGAAGAACCCCCCTCGGGGTCCTATGGCTACACCTTC.

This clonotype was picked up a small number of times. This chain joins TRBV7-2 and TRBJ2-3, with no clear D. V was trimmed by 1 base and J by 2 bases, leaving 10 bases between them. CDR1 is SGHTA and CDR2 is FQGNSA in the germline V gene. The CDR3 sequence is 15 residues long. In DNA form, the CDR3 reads TGTGCCAGCAGCTTAGTGGGTTCCTCCACAGATACGCAGTATTTT. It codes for CASSLVGSSTDTQYF.

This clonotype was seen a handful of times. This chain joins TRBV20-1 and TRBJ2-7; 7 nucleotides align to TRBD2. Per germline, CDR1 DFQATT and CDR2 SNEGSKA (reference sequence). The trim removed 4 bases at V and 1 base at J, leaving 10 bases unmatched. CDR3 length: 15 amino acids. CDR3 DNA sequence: TGCAGTGCTACGATCGGCGGGAGAGGGTCCTACGAGCAGTACTTC. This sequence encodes CSATIGGRGSYEQYF.

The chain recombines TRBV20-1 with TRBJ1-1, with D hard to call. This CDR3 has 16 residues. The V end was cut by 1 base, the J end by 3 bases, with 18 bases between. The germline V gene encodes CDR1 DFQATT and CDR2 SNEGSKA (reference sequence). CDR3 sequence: CSARVPVHGFDTEAFF. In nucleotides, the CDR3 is TGCAGTGCTAGAGTGCCAGTTCATGGGTTCGACACTGAAGCTTTCTTT.

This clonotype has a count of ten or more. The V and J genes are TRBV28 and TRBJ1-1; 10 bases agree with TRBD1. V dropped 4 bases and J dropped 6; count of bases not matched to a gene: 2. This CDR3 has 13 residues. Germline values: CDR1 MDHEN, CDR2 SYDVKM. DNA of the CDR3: TGTGCCAGCAGTTCCGGACAGGGGGCTGAAGCTTTCTTT. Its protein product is CASSSGQGAEAFF.

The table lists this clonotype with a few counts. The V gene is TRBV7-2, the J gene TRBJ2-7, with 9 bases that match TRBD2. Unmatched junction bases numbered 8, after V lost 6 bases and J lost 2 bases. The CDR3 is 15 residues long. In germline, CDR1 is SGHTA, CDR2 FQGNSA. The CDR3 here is CASSLGLAPAYEQYF. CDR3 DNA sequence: TGTGCCAGCAGTTTGGGACTAGCCCCCGCCTACGAGCAGTACTTC.

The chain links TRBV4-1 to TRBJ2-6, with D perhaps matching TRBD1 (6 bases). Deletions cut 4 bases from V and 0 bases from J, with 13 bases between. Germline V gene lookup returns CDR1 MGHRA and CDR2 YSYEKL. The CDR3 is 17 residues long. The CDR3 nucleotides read TGCGCCAGCAGCCCTCGGACAGTTAGCTCTGGGGCCAACGTCCTGACTTTC. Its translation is CASSPRTVSSGANVLTF.

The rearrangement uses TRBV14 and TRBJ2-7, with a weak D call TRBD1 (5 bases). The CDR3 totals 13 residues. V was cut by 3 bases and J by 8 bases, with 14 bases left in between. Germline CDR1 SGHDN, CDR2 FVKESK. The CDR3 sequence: CASSHLRLGQQYF. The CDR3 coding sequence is TGTGCCAGCAGCCACCTCAGGTTGGGGCAGCAGTACTTC. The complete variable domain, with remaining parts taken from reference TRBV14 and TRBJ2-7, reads EAGVTQFPSHSVIEKGQTVTLRCDPISGHDNLYWYRRVMGKEIKFLLHFVKESKQDESGMPNNRFLAERTGGTYSTLKVQPAELEDSGVYFCASSHLRLGQQYFGPGTRLTVT.

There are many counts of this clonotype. In nucleotides, the CDR3 is TGTGCCAGCAGCTTAGGCGCATATGCCGAACCCCAGCATTTT. It specifies CASSLGAYAEPQHF. This chain connects TRBV11-2 to TRBJ1-5, with D hard to call. V was trimmed by 1 base and J by 10 bases, leaving 14 bases between them. CDR3 length: 14 amino acids. Looked up from germline, CDR1 is SGHAT and CDR2 is FQNNGV.

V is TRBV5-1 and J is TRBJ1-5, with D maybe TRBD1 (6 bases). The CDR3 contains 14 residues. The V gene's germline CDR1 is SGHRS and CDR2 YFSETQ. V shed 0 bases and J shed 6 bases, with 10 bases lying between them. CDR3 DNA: TGCGCCAGCAGCTTGGAATTGGGGGCTCAGCCCCAGCATTTT. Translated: CASSLELGAQPQHF.

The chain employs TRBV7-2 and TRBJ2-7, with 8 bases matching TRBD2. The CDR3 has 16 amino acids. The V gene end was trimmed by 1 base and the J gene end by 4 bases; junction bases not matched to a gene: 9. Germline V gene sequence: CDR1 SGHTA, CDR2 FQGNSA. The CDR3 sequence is CASSLVSGGPSYEQYF. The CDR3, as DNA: TGTGCCAGCAGCTTAGTGTCGGGAGGGCCCTCTTACGAGCAGTACTTC. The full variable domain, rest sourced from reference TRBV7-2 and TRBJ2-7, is GAGVSQSPSNKVTEKGKDVELRCDPISGHTALYWYRQSLGQGLEFLIYFQGNSAPDKSGLPSDRFSAERTGGSVSTLTIQRTQQEDSAVYLCASSLVSGGPSYEQYFGPGTRLTVT.

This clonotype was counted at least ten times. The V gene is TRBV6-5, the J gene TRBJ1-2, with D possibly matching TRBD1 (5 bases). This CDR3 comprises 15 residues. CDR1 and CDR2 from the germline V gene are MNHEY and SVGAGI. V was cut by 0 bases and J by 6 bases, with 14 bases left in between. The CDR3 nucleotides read TGTGCCAGCAGTTACTCGATCGACAGACCAAATGGCTACACCTTC. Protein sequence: CASSYSIDRPNGYTF.

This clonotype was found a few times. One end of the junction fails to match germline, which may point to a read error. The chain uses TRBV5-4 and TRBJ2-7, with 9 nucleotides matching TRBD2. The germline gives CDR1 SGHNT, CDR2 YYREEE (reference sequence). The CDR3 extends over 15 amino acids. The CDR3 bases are TGTGCCAGCAGCCCTAGTGTGGGGCATCAGCGGGAGGCCTCGTTC. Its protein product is CASSPSVGHQREASF.

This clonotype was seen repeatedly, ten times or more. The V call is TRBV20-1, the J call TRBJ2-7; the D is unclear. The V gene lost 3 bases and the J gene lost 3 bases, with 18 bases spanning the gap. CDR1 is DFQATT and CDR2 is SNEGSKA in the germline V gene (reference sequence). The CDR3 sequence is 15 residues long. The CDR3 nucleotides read TGCAGTGCTAGCCCCCTCCGGAAGGAAATCTACGAGCAGTACTTC. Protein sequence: CSASPLRKEIYEQYF.

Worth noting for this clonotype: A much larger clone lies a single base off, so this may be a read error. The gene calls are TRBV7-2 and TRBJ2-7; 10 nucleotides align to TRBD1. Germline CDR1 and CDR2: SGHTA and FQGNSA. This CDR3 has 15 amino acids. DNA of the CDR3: TGTGGCAGCAGCTTAGTTTGGGACAGGGGCTACGAGCAGTACTTC. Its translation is CGSSLVWDRGYEQYF.

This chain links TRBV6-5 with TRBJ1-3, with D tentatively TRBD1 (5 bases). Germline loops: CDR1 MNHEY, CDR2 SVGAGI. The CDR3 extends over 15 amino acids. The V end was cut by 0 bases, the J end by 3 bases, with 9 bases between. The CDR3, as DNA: TGTGCCAGCAGTTACTCGACGGGGGTTGGAAACACCATATATTTT. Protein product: CASSYSTGVGNTIYF.

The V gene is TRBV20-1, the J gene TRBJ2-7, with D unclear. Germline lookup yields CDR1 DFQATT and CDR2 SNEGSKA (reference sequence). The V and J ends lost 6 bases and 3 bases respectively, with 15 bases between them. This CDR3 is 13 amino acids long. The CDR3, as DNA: TGCAGTGCCAGGCCTAGATCCGGCTACGAGCAGTACTTC. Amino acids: CSARPRSGYEQYF.

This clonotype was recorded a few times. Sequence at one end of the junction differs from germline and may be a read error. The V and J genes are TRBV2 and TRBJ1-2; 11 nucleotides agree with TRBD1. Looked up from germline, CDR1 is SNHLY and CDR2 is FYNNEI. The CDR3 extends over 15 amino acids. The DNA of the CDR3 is TGTACCAGCAGCGCGGACAGGGGGCGCGTACATGGTTACACCTTC. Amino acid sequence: CTSSADRGRVHGYTF.

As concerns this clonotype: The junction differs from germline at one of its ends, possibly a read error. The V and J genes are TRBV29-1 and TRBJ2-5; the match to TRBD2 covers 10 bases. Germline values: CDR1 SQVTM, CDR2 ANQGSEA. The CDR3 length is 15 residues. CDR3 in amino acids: CSVGSGTSVKEAQYF. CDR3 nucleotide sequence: TGCAGCGTGGGGTCCGGGACTAGCGTGAAAGAGGCCCAGTACTTC. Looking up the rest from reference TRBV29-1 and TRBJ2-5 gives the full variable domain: SAVISQKPSRDICQRGTSLTIQCQVDSQVTMMFWYRQQPGQSLTLIATANQGSEATYESGFVIDKFPISRPNLTFSTLTVSNMSPEDSSIYLCSVGSGTSVKEAQYFGPGTRLLVL.

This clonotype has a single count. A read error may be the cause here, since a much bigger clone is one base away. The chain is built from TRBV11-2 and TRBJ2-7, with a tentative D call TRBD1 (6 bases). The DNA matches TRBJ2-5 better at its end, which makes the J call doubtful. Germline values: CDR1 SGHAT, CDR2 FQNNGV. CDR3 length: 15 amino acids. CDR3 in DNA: TGTGCCAGCAGCCCGTGGATAGGGGGCCAAGAGACCCAGTACTTC. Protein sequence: CASSPWIGGQETQYF.

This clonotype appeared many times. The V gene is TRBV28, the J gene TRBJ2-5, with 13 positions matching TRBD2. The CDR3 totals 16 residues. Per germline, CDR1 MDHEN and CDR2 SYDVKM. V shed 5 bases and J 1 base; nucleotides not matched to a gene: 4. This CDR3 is CASSPGLAGVQETQYF. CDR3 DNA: TGTGCCAGCAGTCCTGGACTAGCGGGGGTCCAAGAGACCCAGTACTTC. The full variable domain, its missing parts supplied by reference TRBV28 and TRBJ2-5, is DVKVTQSSRYLVKRTGEKVFLECVQDMDHENMFWYRQDPGLGLRLIYFSYDVKMKEKGDIPEGYSVSREKKERFSLILESASTNQTSMYLCASSPGLAGVQETQYFGPGTRLLVL.

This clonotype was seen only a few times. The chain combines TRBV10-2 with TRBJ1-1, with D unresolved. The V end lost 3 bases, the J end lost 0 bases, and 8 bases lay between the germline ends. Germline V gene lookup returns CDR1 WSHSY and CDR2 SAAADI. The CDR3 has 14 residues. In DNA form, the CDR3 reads TGCGCCAGCAGTGATGCACAGATGAACACTGAAGCTTTCTTT. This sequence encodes CASSDAQMNTEAFF.

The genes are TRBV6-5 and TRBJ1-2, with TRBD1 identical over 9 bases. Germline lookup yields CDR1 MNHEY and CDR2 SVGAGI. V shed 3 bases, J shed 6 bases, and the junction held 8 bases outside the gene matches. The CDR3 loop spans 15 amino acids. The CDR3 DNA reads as TGTGCCAGCAGTTATCGAACAGGGGGCGTCGATGGCTACACCTTC. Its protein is CASSYRTGGVDGYTF.

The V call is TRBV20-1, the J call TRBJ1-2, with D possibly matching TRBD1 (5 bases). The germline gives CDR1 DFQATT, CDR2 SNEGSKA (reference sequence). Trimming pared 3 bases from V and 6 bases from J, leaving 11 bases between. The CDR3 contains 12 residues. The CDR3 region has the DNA TGCAGTGCTAGCCCAGGGTTTAATGGCTACACCTTC. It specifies CSASPGFNGYTF.

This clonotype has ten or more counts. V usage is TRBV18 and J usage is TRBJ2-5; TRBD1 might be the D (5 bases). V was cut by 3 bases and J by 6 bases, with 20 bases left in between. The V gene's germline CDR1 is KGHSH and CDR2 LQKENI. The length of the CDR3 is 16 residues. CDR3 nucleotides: TGTGCCAGCTCACCTGGGGCTTTACAGGTGAAAAAGACCCAGTACTTC. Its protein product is CASSPGALQVKKTQYF.